Each of the 13 T cell receptor beta chains below was sequenced from the same sample in a study of blood T cells in healthy people across ages. Primed by a sample-barcoded 5' primer and a J-beta primer mix, a second PCR proceeded for about 7 to 11 cycles. TCRdb reanalysed the 5' RACE reads using MiXCR and keeps one entry per CDR3 protein. This sample has hundreds of thousands of distinct CDR3 sequences, with around two fifths found just once. The sequencing sample was made of blood. These TCRs come from a man aged 55 to 70 in good health.

V and J are TRBV6-5 and TRBJ2-4; 8 bases match TRBD1. This CDR3 is built from 14 residues. Germline V gives CDR1 MNHEY, CDR2 SVGAGI. Losses at the gene ends were 5 bases for V and 13 bases for J; bases not matched to a gene: 13. The CDR3 DNA reads TGTGCCAGCAGTCTGACAGGGGAAATGTGGGAGCAGTACTTC. This encodes CASSLTGEMWEQYF.

This clonotype has only one observation. The chain couples TRBV28 to TRBJ1-2, with 9 bases identical to TRBD1. Germline assignment: CDR1 MDHEN and CDR2 SYDVKM. With 8 bases clipped from V and 1 base from J, the junction kept 14 bases outside the gene matches. This CDR3 contains 17 residues. CDR3 nucleotides: TGTGCCAGCCACTCCCGGGACAGGGATGGTTATAACTATGGCTACACCTTC. It is translated as CASHSRDRDGYNYGYTF.

CDR3 in DNA: TGCAGCGGGGGACTAGCGGGGTCCACCGGGGAGCTGTTTTTT. Encoded protein: CSGGLAGSTGELFF. The chain carries TRBV29-1 and TRBJ2-2, with 13 bases matching TRBD2. V shed 7 bases and J 4 bases; nucleotides not matched to a gene: 3. The germline gives CDR1 SQVTM, CDR2 ANQGSEA. This CDR3 has 14 amino acids.

V and J are TRBV20-1 and TRBJ1-1, with TRBD1 as a possible D gene (6 bases). Trimming removed 6 bases from V and 4 bases from J, with 18 bases in between. In germline, CDR1 is DFQATT, CDR2 SNEGSKA (reference sequence). This CDR3 spans 14 amino acids. CDR3 amino acids: CSATDRTLGTEAFF. For the CDR3, the DNA is TGCAGTGCGACCGACAGGACCCTCGGCACTGAAGCTTTCTTT.

This clonotype was found a few times. The rearrangement links TRBV20-1 to TRBJ2-3; 9 bases map to TRBD2. CDR3 length: 14 residues. Germline CDR1 reads DFQATT; CDR2 reads SNEGSKA (reference sequence). Trimming took 5 bases from V and 2 from J; bases not matched to a gene: 5. The CDR3 loop is CSALSGGTTDTQYF. The CDR3 DNA reads as TGCAGTGCTTTGAGCGGGGGGACCACAGATACGCAGTATTTT.

The chain combines TRBV21-1 with TRBJ2-1; the table calls TRBD1, which could not be checked here. TRBV21-1 constitutes a pseudogene. The CDR3 is 15 residues long. The CDR3 spells CASSPSKAGFDEQFF. The CDR3 DNA reads TGTGCCAGCAGCCCGTCGAAGGCAGGGTTCGATGAGCAGTTCTTC.

The CDR3 loop is CAWSVQGIRSGYTF. The CDR3 DNA reads as TGTGCCTGGAGTGTACAGGGAATTCGGAGTGGCTACACCTTC. This chain uses TRBV30 with TRBJ1-2, with D perhaps TRBD1 (6 bases). The CDR3 contains 14 residues. The V end lost 0 bases, the J end lost 7 bases, and 15 bases lay between the germline ends. Per the germline V gene, CDR1 is GTSNPN and CDR2 is SVGIG (reference sequence).

The chain combines TRBV5-1 with TRBJ1-4; D might be TRBD1 (6 bases). The ends were cut back, 4 bases at V and 6 bases at J, with 16 bases in the middle. The germline CDR1 and CDR2 sequences are SGHRS and YFSETQ. The CDR3 extends over 15 amino acids. CDR3 in amino acids: CASSPGGGLDEKLFF. For the CDR3, the DNA is TGCGCCAGCAGCCCGGGTGGGGGGCTGGATGAAAAACTGTTTTTT. The variable domain in full, with the rest retrieved from reference TRBV5-1 and TRBJ1-4, is KAGVTQTPRYLIKTRGQQVTLSCSPISGHRSVSWYQQTPGQGLQFLFEYFSETQRNKGNFPGRFSGRQFSNSRSEMNVSTLELGDSALYLCASSPGGGLDEKLFFGSGTQLSVL.

This clonotype was detected only a few times. CDR3 protein: CSAREGAGQYYEQYF. The CDR3 DNA sequence: TGCAGTGCTAGAGAGGGGGCGGGACAATACTACGAGCAGTACTTC. This rearrangement joins TRBV20-1 to TRBJ2-5; perhaps D is TRBD1 or TRBD2 (6 bases each). The last part of the DNA fits TRBJ2-7 better; the J call may be wrong. The CDR3 sequence is 15 residues long. The germline V gene has CDR1 DFQATT and CDR2 SNEGSKA (reference sequence).

The rearrangement joins TRBV6-6 to TRBJ1-6; 9 bases fit TRBD1. Germline-derived CDR1 and CDR2 are MNHNY and SVGAGI (reference sequence). The V and J ends lost 7 bases and 7 bases, in that order; junction bases with no gene match: 8. CDR3 size: 15 residues. CDR3 residues: CASTPADRGNSPLHF. The DNA for the CDR3 is TGTGCCAGCACCCCGGCGGACAGGGGAAATTCACCCCTCCACTTT.

V gene TRBV4-3 combines with J gene TRBJ1-2; D is possibly TRBD1 (5 bases). Trimming shortened V by 1 base and J by 6 bases, and 12 bases separated the two germline ends. Germline loops: CDR1 LGHNA, CDR2 YSLEER. The CDR3 totals 14 residues. Here the CDR3 reads CASSQGGWLDGYTF. DNA for the CDR3: TGCGCCAGCAGCCAAGGGGGCTGGTTGGATGGCTACACCTTC.

The sample holds a few counts of this clonotype. V is TRBV6-1 and J is TRBJ2-1; 7 bases match TRBD2. V shed 6 bases, J shed 4 bases, and the junction held 9 bases outside the gene matches. This CDR3 region has 15 residues. CDR1 MNHNS and CDR2 SASEGT come from the germline V gene. The CDR3 is CASRTAAGTYNEQFF. The CDR3 DNA is TGTGCCAGCAGAACGGCAGCGGGAACTTACAATGAGCAGTTCTTC.

This sequence joins TRBV4-3 and TRBJ2-3, with 9 positions matching TRBD2. The CDR3 length is 19 residues. The germline V gene encodes CDR1 LGHNA and CDR2 YSLEER. J was trimmed by 0 bases and V by 1 base; bases with no gene match: 11. CDR3 nucleotide sequence: TGCGCCAGCAGCCAAGCCCGTCTAGCGGGGAGTGCTAGCACAGATACGCAGTATTTT. This codes for CASSQARLAGSASTDTQYF.